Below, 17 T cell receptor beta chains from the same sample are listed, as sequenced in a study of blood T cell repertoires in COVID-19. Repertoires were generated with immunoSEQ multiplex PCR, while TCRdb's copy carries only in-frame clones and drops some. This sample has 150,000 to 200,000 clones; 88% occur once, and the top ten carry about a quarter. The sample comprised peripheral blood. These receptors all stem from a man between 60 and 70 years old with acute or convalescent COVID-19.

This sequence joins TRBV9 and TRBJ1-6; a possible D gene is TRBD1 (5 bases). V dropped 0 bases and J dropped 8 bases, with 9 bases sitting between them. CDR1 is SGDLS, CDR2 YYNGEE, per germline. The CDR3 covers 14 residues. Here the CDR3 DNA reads TGTGCCAGCAGCGTAGGTGGAGGGGATTCACCCCTCCACTTT. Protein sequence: CASSVGGGDSPLHF.

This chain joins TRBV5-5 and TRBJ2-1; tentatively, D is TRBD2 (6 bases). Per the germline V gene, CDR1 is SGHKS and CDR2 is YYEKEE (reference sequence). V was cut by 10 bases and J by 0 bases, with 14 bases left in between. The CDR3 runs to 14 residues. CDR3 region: CAVPAGSSYNEQFF. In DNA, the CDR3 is TGTGCCGTCCCAGCGGGTTCCTCCTACAATGAGCAGTTCTTC.

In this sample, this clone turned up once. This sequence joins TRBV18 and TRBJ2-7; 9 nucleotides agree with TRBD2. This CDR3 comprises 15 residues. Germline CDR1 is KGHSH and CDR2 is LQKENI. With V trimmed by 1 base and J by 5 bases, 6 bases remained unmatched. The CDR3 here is CASSPLAGVLNEQYF. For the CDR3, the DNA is TGTGCCAGCTCACCACTAGCGGGAGTACTCAACGAGCAGTACTTC.

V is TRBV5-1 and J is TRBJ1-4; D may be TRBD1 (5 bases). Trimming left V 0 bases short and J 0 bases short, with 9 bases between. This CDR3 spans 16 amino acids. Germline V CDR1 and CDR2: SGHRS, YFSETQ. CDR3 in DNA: TGCGCCAGCAGCTTGGTGGACACTTCAACTAATGAAAAACTGTTTTTT. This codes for CASSLVDTSTNEKLFF.

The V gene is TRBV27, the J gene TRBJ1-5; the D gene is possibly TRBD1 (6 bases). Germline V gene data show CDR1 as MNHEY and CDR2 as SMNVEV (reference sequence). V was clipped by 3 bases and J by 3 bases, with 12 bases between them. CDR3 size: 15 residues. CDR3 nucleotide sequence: TGTGCCAGCAGTTTGATACAGGGACCCAATCAGCCCCAGCATTTT. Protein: CASSLIQGPNQPQHF.

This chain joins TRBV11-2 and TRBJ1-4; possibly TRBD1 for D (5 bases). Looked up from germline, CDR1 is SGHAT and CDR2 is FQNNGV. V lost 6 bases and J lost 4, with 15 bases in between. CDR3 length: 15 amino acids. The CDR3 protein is CASSRLGQSNEKLFF. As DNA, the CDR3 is TGTGCCAGCAGTCGGCTGGGGCAAAGTAATGAAAAACTGTTTTTT.

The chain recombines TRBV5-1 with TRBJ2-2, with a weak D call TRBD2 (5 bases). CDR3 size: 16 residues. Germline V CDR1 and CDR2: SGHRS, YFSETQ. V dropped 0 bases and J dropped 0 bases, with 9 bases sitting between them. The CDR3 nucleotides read TGCGCCAGCAGCTTGGCTCGGGGATCGAACACCGGGGAGCTGTTTTTT. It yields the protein CASSLARGSNTGELFF.

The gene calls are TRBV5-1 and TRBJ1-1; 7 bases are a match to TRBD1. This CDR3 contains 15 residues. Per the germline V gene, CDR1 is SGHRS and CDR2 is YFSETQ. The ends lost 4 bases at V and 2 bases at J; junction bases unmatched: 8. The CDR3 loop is CASSPIRTGNTEAFF. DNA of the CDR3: TGCGCCAGCAGCCCCATACGGACAGGCAACACTGAAGCTTTCTTT.

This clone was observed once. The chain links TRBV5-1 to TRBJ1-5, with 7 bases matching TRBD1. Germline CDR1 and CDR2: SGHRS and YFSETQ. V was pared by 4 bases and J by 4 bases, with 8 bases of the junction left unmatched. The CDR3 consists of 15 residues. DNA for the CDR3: TGCGCCAGCAGCGGATCTCCAGGGGGAAATCAGCCCCAGCATTTT. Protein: CASSGSPGGNQPQHF.

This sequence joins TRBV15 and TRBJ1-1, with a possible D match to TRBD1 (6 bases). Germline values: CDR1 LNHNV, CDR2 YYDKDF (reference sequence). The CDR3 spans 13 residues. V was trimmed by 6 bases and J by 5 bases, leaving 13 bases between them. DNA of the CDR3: TGTGCCACCAGTCGGGGGGCGAGGACTGAAGCTTTCTTT. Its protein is CATSRGARTEAFF.

CDR3 in amino acids: CASSPDRNQPQHF. In nucleotides, the CDR3 is TGTGCCAGCAGCCCCGACAGGAACCAGCCCCAGCATTTT. The chain recombines TRBV11-2 with TRBJ1-5, with D possibly matching TRBD1 (6 bases). Germline V gives CDR1 SGHAT, CDR2 FQNNGV. V lost 5 bases and J 7 bases, leaving 12 bases between the germline ends. CDR3 size: 13 residues.

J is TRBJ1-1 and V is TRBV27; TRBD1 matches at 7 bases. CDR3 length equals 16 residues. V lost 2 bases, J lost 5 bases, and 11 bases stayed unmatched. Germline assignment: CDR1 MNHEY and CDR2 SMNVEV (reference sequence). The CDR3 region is CASSLTRRAGGTEAFF. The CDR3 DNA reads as TGTGCCAGCAGTTTAACAAGGAGGGCAGGGGGGACTGAAGCTTTCTTT.

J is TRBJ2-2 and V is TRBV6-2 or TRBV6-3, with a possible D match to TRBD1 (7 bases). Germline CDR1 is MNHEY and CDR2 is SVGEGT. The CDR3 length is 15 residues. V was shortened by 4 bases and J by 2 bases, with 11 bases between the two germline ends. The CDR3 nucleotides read TGTGCCAGCAGTTCGCGGGACAGTAACACCGGGGAGCTGTTTTTT. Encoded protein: CASSSRDSNTGELFF.

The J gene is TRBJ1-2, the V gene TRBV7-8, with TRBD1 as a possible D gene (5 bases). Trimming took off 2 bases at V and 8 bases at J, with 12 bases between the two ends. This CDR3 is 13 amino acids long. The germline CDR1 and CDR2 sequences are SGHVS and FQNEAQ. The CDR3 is CASSLTSGEGYTF. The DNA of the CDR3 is TGTGCCAGCAGCTTAACATCGGGGGAAGGCTACACCTTC.

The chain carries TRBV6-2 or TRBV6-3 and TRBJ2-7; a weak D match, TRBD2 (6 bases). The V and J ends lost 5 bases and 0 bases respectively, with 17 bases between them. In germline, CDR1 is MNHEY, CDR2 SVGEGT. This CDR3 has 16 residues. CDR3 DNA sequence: TGTGCCAGCAGTCCCCAGTTGGGACTGGTCTCCTACGAGCAGTACTTC. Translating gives CASSPQLGLVSYEQYF.

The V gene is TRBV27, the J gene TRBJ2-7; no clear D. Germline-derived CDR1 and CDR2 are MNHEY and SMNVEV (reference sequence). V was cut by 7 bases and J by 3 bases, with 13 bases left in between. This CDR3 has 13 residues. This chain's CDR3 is CASIIWLYYEQYV. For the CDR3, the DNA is TGTGCCAGCATAATTTGGCTTTACTACGAGCAGTACGTC.

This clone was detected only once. Here the CDR3 reads CASRLGQDSNQPQHF. DNA of the CDR3: TGTGCCAGCAGGCTCGGACAGGATAGCAATCAGCCCCAGCATTTT. This chain joins TRBV28 and TRBJ1-5, with 7 bases matching TRBD1. The CDR3 is 15 residues long. Germline V gives CDR1 MDHEN, CDR2 SYDVKM. With 6 bases clipped from V and 0 bases from J, the junction kept 5 bases outside the gene matches.